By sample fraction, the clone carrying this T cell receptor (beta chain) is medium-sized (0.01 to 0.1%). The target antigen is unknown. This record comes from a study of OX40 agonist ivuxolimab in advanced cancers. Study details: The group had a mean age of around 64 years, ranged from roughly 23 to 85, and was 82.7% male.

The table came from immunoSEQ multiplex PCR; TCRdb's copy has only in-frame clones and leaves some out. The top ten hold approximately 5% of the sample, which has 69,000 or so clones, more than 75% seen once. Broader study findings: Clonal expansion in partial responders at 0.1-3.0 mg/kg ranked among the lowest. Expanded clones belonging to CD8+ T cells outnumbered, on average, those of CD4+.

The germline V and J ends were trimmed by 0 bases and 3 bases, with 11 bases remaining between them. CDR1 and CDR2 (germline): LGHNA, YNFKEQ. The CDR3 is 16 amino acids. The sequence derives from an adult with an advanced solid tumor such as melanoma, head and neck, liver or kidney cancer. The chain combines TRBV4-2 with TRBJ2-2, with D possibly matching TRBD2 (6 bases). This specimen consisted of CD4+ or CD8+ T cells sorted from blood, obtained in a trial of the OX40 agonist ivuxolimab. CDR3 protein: CASSQDGRGDTGELFF. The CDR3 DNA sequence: TGTGCCAGCAGCCAAGACGGGCGGGGCGACACCGGGGAGCTGTTTTTT.